The 21 T cell receptor beta chains given below trace back to one sample, sequenced in a study of a mutant IDH1 vaccine in newly diagnosed glioma. Time point described: week 23, last vaccination. Mutant IDH1 20-mer peptide, at 300 ug, made up each vaccine dose, with topical imiquimod. Antigens for these TCRs are unknown. Assay used: immunoSEQ multiplex PCR; TCRdb lists only in-frame clones, some missing. The sample gives over 40,000 clones, about 78% of which show up once; 6.3% is in the top ten. The material was PBMCs, obtained from a glioma patient whose treatment included an IDH1 peptide vaccine. The receptors derive from a woman aged 40 to 50 with glioma. Some clones in this sample may be carry-over from other donors' samples.

V is TRBV7-9 and J is TRBJ2-7, with a tentative D call TRBD2 (5 bases). Germline V gives CDR1 SEHNR, CDR2 FQNEAQ (reference sequence). V lost 5 bases and J 0 bases, leaving 17 bases between the germline ends. The CDR3 spans 16 residues. This chain's CDR3 is CASSLPERFSSYEQYF. DNA of the CDR3: TGTGCCAGCAGCCTTCCGGAGCGGTTCAGCTCCTACGAGCAGTACTTC.

This chain uses TRBV4-2 with TRBJ2-1; D is possibly TRBD2 (6 bases). CDR1 is LGHNA and CDR2 is YNFKEQ in the germline V gene. CDR3 length equals 16 residues. V lost 0 bases, J lost 12 bases, and 21 bases lay in between. The CDR3 here is CASSQDLTSFWARQFF. CDR3 nucleotide sequence: TGTGCCAGCAGCCAAGATCTAACTAGCTTTTGGGCCCGGCAGTTCTTC.

The chain couples TRBV4-3 to TRBJ2-7; 8 bases fit TRBD2. With 4 bases clipped from V and 3 bases from J, the junction kept 8 bases outside the gene matches. The germline CDR1 and CDR2 sequences are LGHNA and YSLEER. CDR3 length: 15 amino acids. CDR3 sequence (DNA): TGCGCCAGCAGCCTCGGCAGCGGGGGCAGCTACGAGCAGTACTTC. Its protein product is CASSLGSGGSYEQYF.

This chain connects TRBV28 to TRBJ1-2; 8 nucleotides match TRBD1. The CDR3 is 15 amino acids. Germline CDR1 and CDR2: MDHEN and SYDVKM. V trimming: 3 bases; J trimming: 0 bases; junction bases outside the gene matches: 3. The CDR3 DNA reads TGTGCCAGCAGTTTTCCAGGGGGCGCTAACTATGGCTACACCTTC. Protein: CASSFPGGANYGYTF.

V is TRBV29-1 and J is TRBJ1-3; no clear D gene. Germline CDR1 reads SQVTM; CDR2 reads ANQGSEA. V lost 4 bases to trimming and J lost 4 bases, with 14 bases between them. This CDR3 has 14 amino acids. The DNA of the CDR3 is TGCAGCGTTGCGGACTGGGTAGACGGAAACACCATATATTTT. Protein sequence: CSVADWVDGNTIYF.

This chain connects TRBV6-1 to TRBJ2-5; 8 bases line up with TRBD1. The CDR3 length is 16 residues. Germline trimming cut 2 bases from V and 5 bases from J; bases unmatched to any gene: 10. The V gene's germline CDR1 is MNHNS and CDR2 SASEGT. This CDR3 reads CASSERAGGYAETQYF. In nucleotides, the CDR3 is TGTGCCAGCAGTGAACGGGCAGGGGGCTATGCGGAGACCCAGTACTTC.

The chain links TRBV28 to TRBJ2-2; perhaps TRBD2 as D (5 bases). Deletions cut 8 bases from V and 5 bases from J, with 18 bases between. Germline CDR1 is MDHEN and CDR2 is SYDVKM. The CDR3 is made up of 15 amino acids. CDR3: CASSWWRAATGELFF. DNA for the CDR3: TGTGCCAGCTCCTGGTGGCGGGCGGCTACCGGGGAGCTGTTTTTT.

Regarding this clone: The limits of the CDR3 on the DNA are not certain, so only TCRdb's listed CDR3 is given. V usage is TRBV9 and J usage is TRBJ2-1; the D call of TRBD2 is as the table states it, not checked on the DNA. Ends included, the CDR3 has 16 residues. The V gene's germline CDR1 is SGDLS and CDR2 YYNGEE. The CDR3 protein is CASTSGGGRFYNEQFF.

The chain couples TRBV7-8 to TRBJ2-7; TRBD1 matches 7 bases. Germline trimming cut 5 bases from V and 5 bases from J; bases unmatched to any gene: 15. Germline V gives CDR1 SGHVS, CDR2 FQNEAQ. The CDR3 contains 16 residues. CDR3 nucleotide sequence: TGTGCCAGCAGCCCATTGACAGGGCTAGTTTTCAACGAGCAGTACTTC. Protein product: CASSPLTGLVFNEQYF.

The chain uses TRBV15 and TRBJ2-1, with TRBD2 matching 11 bases. V lost 8 bases and J lost 2; bases outside the gene matches: 2. The CDR3 runs 14 residues. CDR1 and CDR2 from the germline V gene are LNHNV and YYDKDF (reference sequence). The CDR3 here is CATGLAGTYNEQFF. In nucleotides, the CDR3 is TGTGCCACCGGACTAGCGGGCACCTACAATGAGCAGTTCTTC.

In its sample, this clone ranks as medium-sized. Distinct nucleotide sequences in the sample also encode this CDR3. J is TRBJ1-1 and V is TRBV7-9; possibly TRBD1 for D (6 bases). The CDR3 extends over 14 amino acids. V gave up 1 base and J gave up 0 bases, with 6 bases separating them. Germline V gene data show CDR1 as SEHNR and CDR2 as FQNEAQ (reference sequence). The CDR3 loop is CASSLGTVNTEAFF. The CDR3, as DNA: TGTGCCAGCAGCTTAGGGACAGTGAACACTGAAGCTTTCTTT.

This clone has only a few counts. The rearrangement joins TRBV20-1 to TRBJ1-2; D remains ambiguous. The CDR3 spans 11 residues. The V gene lost 5 bases and the J gene lost 2 bases, with 6 bases spanning the gap. Looked up from germline, CDR1 is DFQATT and CDR2 is SNEGSKA (reference sequence). CDR3 DNA sequence: TGCAGTGCTTTCCAGAACTATGGCTACACCTTC. Encoded protein: CSAFQNYGYTF.

This clone has just a few counts. The V gene is TRBV9, the J gene TRBJ1-2; 7 nucleotides line up with TRBD1. The CDR3 runs to 15 residues. V was pared by 2 bases and J by 4 bases, with 8 bases of the junction left unmatched. Germline lookup yields CDR1 SGDLS and CDR2 YYNGEE. CDR3 loop: CASSVSPGQIYGYTF. The CDR3 coding sequence is TGTGCCAGCAGCGTTAGCCCGGGACAGATCTATGGCTACACCTTC.

J is TRBJ1-3 and V is TRBV6-5; no firm D call. This CDR3 spans 16 amino acids. V was clipped by 2 bases and J by 2 bases, with 13 bases between them. Germline loops: CDR1 MNHEY, CDR2 SVGAGI. CDR3 sequence reads: CASSYTPPETGNTIYF. Written as DNA, the CDR3 is TGTGCCAGCAGTTACACACCCCCAGAAACTGGAAACACCATATATTTT.

CDR3 in DNA: TGCGCCAGCAGCCAAGAAGACAGGGCCCCCTACGAGCAGTACTTC. Protein sequence: CASSQEDRAPYEQYF. This rearrangement joins TRBV4-3 to TRBJ2-7; TRBD1 aligns across 7 bases. The junction had 4 bases not matched to a gene; V was cut back by 0 bases and J by 2 bases. CDR3 size: 15 residues. Germline V gene sequence: CDR1 LGHNA, CDR2 YSLEER.

Only a few counts were recorded for this clone. The rearrangement links TRBV14 to TRBJ2-4; D is unresolved. Germline CDR1 is SGHDN and CDR2 is FVKESK. Deletions cut 1 base from V and 0 bases from J, with 7 bases between. The CDR3 is made up of 15 amino acids. The CDR3: CASSQVTAAKNIQYF. Here the CDR3 DNA reads TGTGCCAGCAGCCAAGTAACGGCAGCCAAAAACATTCAGTACTTC.

The rearrangement joins TRBV7-3 to TRBJ2-2; D not resolved. Germline-derived CDR1 and CDR2 are SGHTA and FQGTGA. Trimming stripped 2 bases from V and 6 bases from J, with 7 bases between. The CDR3 runs to 13 residues. The CDR3 loop is CASSLDRAGELFF. The CDR3 DNA reads TGTGCCAGCAGCTTAGATAGGGCCGGGGAGCTGTTTTTT.

V and J are TRBV5-6 and TRBJ1-6, with D tentatively TRBD1 (6 bases). The CDR3 totals 16 residues. Germline CDR1 and CDR2: SGHDT and YYEEEE. The V gene lost 2 bases and the J gene lost 6 bases, with 15 bases spanning the gap. CDR3 DNA: TGTGCCAGCAGCTTAAATTCAGGGACATTTAATTCACCCCTCCACTTT. This encodes CASSLNSGTFNSPLHF.

The chain links TRBV18 to TRBJ1-1; D may be TRBD1 (5 bases). The CDR3 consists of 18 residues. Germline CDR1 and CDR2: KGHSH and LQKENI. V dropped 3 bases and J dropped 4 bases, with 24 bases sitting between them. The CDR3 bases are TGTGCCAGCTCACCTCCGCCCGGGCAGGGACGCAGCTTCACTGAAGCTTTCTTT. As protein: CASSPPPGQGRSFTEAFF.

The chain links TRBV2 to TRBJ2-2; the D gene is possibly TRBD2 (6 bases). V was shortened by 1 base and J by 2 bases, with 11 bases between the two germline ends. In germline, CDR1 is SNHLY, CDR2 FYNNEI. This CDR3 is 16 amino acids long. CDR3 bases: TGTGCCAGCAGTGAAGATGGGACTTACAACACCGGGGAGCTGTTTTTT. The encoded protein is CASSEDGTYNTGELFF.

CDR3 protein: CASSSPGQGVAGELFF. The CDR3 DNA reads TGTGCCAGTAGTAGCCCGGGACAGGGGGTGGCCGGGGAGCTGTTTTTT. The chain is built from TRBV19 and TRBJ2-2; 11 nucleotides align to TRBD1. Germline loops: CDR1 LNHDA, CDR2 SQIVND (reference sequence). CDR3 length equals 16 residues. V was clipped by 4 bases and J by 6 bases; unmatched bases: 7.